This T cell receptor (beta chain) originates from a study of cytomegalovirus exposure and HLA in healthy donors (dated by TCRdb to 2017 to 2019). In the study overall: An earlier analysis of roughly 500 of the donors reported roughly 300 Gb of sequence data and approximately 110 million unique TCR beta sequences from about 180 million T cells. A separate validation cohort of approximately 120 different subjects was used in addition to the approximately 670-subject first cohort. About 320 gigabases of sequencing data and tens of millions of unique TCR sequences were included in an early release covering over 600 HLA-typed donors. Rather than using new phenotypic data, the later analysis identified candidate immune exposures from TCR beta sequences and from how often those sequences occurred across donors. Donor age, sex, ethnicity and CMV serostatus were compiled together with the repertoire data. The aim of the study was to test whether cataloging public T cell receptors could identify signatures of past pathogen exposure. An earlier analysis of roughly 580 of the donors used high-throughput TCR beta sequencing to judge whether each TCR beta V gene segment behaved as functional or pseudogenic. On average, about 200,000 unique TCR beta nucleotide sequences were sequenced per donor among about 400 genotyped donors of the cohort, with roughly 20% of those sequences being non-productive. Every repertoire in the discovery cohort had been generated on one and the same sequencing platform. The study combined high-throughput TCR immunosequencing, statistical association of individual TCRs with disease status, and machine learning to predict cytomegalovirus infection status. A later analysis re-analyzed previously published TCR beta repertoires from roughly 630 donors and added high-resolution HLA genotyping to study TCR occurrence patterns. Because of strong linkage in the cohort, roughly 5 DR-DQ haplotypes were treated as single units for association and clustering. Of the 300 to 500 genotyped donors, approximately 81% were placed in the genetic ancestry cluster associated with self-reported Caucasian donors. The number of typed donors differed by locus: 629-630 for A, B, C, DRB1 and DQB1; 522 for DQA1; fewer than 610 for DPA1; and around 470 for DPB1. HLA typing covered class I and class II loci at four-digit resolution. The T cell repertoires of around 730 subjects were profiled by immunosequencing and related to cytomegalovirus serostatus. In a later genetic analysis, genome-wide SNP genotypes for about 55% of the roughly 700 donors were used, and that subset was treated as a discovery cohort. Study-wide conclusions, independent of this receptor: In a later analysis, TCR association rates were found to vary across HLA loci, with the most associated TCRs seen for DRB1 alleles and the fewest for HLA-C alleles. A later analysis reported that several top co-occurrence clusters appeared linked to parvovirus B19, influenza, CMV and Epstein-Barr virus. In an earlier analysis of 500 to 650 of the donors, most TCR beta V segments appeared in productive rearrangements about 90% or about 30% of the time, broadly matching IMGT annotations. It was suggested by the authors that the approach could potentially be generalized to other disease states and immunological phenotypes. Most TCR sequences were seen in very few donors, while some public TCRs were found in many individuals. The study gave a list of over 150 TCR beta chains associated with cytomegalovirus. In a later analysis, most CMV-associated TCR beta chains were found to appear HLA-restricted, with HLA associations seemingly driven largely by CMV exposure. A later analysis found that HLA-associated TCR beta chains were more clonally expanded and had lower generation probabilities than equally common non-associated chains. Strong co-occurrence of HLA alleles, especially DR and DQ, made assigning TCR associations to individual alleles difficult. Correlated functional status among segregating V segments might reflect linkage disequilibrium, but an unknown experimental factor could not be ruled out. A later genetic analysis associated a missense DCLRE1C variant with V-gene and J-gene trimming of TCR beta chains, and an independent cohort replicated the association. Sequencing depth was assumed to be roughly uniform across donors in the presence/absence analyses, though that assumption may not hold. A further reported finding was that TCR beta sequences accurately predicted the HLA-A and HLA-B alleles for most subjects in the first cohort. In a later analysis, 16,951 TCR beta sequences were associated with specific HLA alleles at a false discovery rate of 0.05. This cohort had only TCR beta chains sequenced, and the lack of alpha or paired-chain data limited which features could be detected. The only immune exposure information available for the cohort was CMV serostatus. Cytomegalovirus status was reported to be diagnosed by the classifier with high specificity and sensitivity in both the original and validation cohorts. Some IMGT-functional V segments, including TRBV6-2 and TRBV6-3, could not be distinguished by the 87-base-pair reads and were therefore excluded. HLA typing was unavailable for some donors at each locus, so association tests used only the typed subset. In vitro tests confirmed that a few of the cytomegalovirus-associated TCR beta chains recognize cytomegalovirus antigens. The earlier analysis of about 600 of the donors excluded 15 to 20 rarely observed V segments, including chromosome 9 orphons, because counts were too low. A cluster of highly shared sequence variants was judged likely to represent a technical artifact of the sequencing pipeline. In a later genetic analysis, fewer N-insertions in productive TCRs were reported among donors in an Asian-associated ancestry cluster than the roughly 700-donor mean.

Regarding this clone: This receptor's antigen is unknown.

Receptor amplification or capture employed the immunoSEQ multiplex PCR assay. A mixture of 60 forward primers for TCR Vbeta segments and 13 reverse primers for TCR Jbeta segments was used in the multiplex PCR. The CDR3 region of rearranged TCR beta genes was amplified from genomic DNA by a multiplex PCR assay. On the Illumina HiSeq System, the amplified TCR beta libraries were sequenced as 87-base-pair reads. Concerning the study's data processing: Across the 666 repertoires, a later analysis counted approximately 75 million unique TCR beta chains, 9.5 million to 13 million of which were shared by at least two donors. To remove PCR and sequencing errors, raw reads were error-corrected and collapsed into unique sequences using a nearest-neighbor algorithm that merged closely related sequences. Alignment of CDR3 sequences to IMGT reference sequences was used to assign V, D and J gene segments. For a sequence to be retained, at least a six-nucleotide match to both a V gene segment and a J gene segment was required. Rearrangements were called productive when the CDR3 lacked stop codons and stayed in frame with V and J; all others were non-productive. Following IMGT convention, CDR3 was defined as the stretch from the second conserved V-encoded cysteine up to the conserved J-encoded phenylalanine. The earlier analysis of a few hundred of the donors excluded any sequence lacking an unambiguous match to a single V gene segment. An earlier analysis of around 600 of the donors classified V segments as functional when productive rearrangements were above 56.7% and as segregating when the standard deviation between donors was above 5%. A statistical classification framework was built to diagnose cytomegalovirus status from the catalog of TCR beta chain sequences. A later analysis assigned V and J genes by comparing TCR nucleotide sequences with IMGT/GENE-DB human TR gene sequences. In a later analysis, CDR3 sequences and most-parsimonious VDJ recombination scenarios were assigned using the TCRdist pipeline. A later analysis defined each TCR beta chain by its CDR3 amino acid sequence plus V-gene family, and excluded reads lacking a unique V-gene family. To address suspected cross-contamination and a sequencing artifact, a later analysis removed roughly 640 highly shared, low-generation-probability nucleotide sequences. For each public chain, a later analysis derived a clonal expansion index from normalized ranks of inferred template counts within each repertoire. In a later analysis, generation probabilities were computed using a VDJ recombination model fitted to out-of-frame rearrangements, and the results were checked against IGoR. A later analysis scored TCR-TCR, TCR-HLA and TCR-CMV co-occurrence with hypergeometric tests, applying a repertoire-size bias correction to TCR pairs. In a later analysis, false discovery rates were estimated by permuting HLA or CMV assignments 20 times. In a later analysis, co-occurring TCRs were grouped with DBSCAN, and TCRdist sequence similarity was added when clustering was performed within HLA-allele-positive subsets. Repertoires with fewer than 30,000 or more than 120,000 public chains were left out of co-occurrence clustering, as were roughly five repertoires with anomalous nucleotide sharing. TCRdb provides this immuneACCESS table in a form limited to in-frame rearrangements. Some clones are lacking; in checked studies, under half of them reflect an unresolved V gene, and why the rest are absent is not known. That table is the source of V, J and clone size, and D and trimming were worked out from the DNA. This specimen's table enumerates about 46,000 clones. Clones ranked in the top ten supply about 1.1% of the sample.

The germline V gene specifies MDHEN as CDR1 and SYDVKM as CDR2. The CDR3 starts with the cysteine, ends with the phenylalanine, and has 14 residues. This entry keeps only the CDR3 DNA: 42 bases, framed from base 1. Here V drops 6 bases and J drops 0 bases, and the junction holds 2 bases not matched to any gene. The cohort consisted of 600 to 700 healthy bone marrow donors. At the time of sampling, every cohort member was nominally healthy, though immune exposures that went unrecorded were likely present. The donor tested CMV seronegative and was one of the 352 seronegative cohort members. Each donor provided a peripheral blood sample, and peripheral blood mononuclear cells were used for TCR beta sequencing. Genomic DNA was extracted from the blood cell samples with the Qiagen DNeasy Blood Extraction Kit.

What was sequenced was PBMCs. The source is a woman aged 40 to 50 in good health and CMV-seronegative. This chain is built from TRBV28 and TRBJ2-7; TRBD2 lines up with 10 middle nucleotides. The nucleotide sequence is given as TGTGCCAGCAGAACTAGCGGGAACTCCTACGAGCAGTACTTC. Translated, it gives CASRTSGNSYEQYF.